The 26 T cell receptor beta chains presented below share a single source sample, sequenced in a study of OX40 agonist ivuxolimab in advanced cancers. Clones were read by immunoSEQ multiplex PCR, and TCRdb kept only the in-frame ones, dropping some. Of about 93,000 clones in the sample, over 75% were seen once. This specimen was CD4+ or CD8+ T cells sorted from blood, taken in a trial of the OX40 agonist ivuxolimab. The origin of the receptors is an adult with an advanced solid tumor such as melanoma, head and neck, liver or kidney cancer.

This clone was counted once. The chain carries TRBV27 and TRBJ2-7; 8 positions match TRBD2. With V trimmed by 1 base and J by 5 bases, 10 bases remained unmatched. From germline, CDR1 is MNHEY and CDR2 SMNVEV (reference sequence). The CDR3 totals 16 residues. The CDR3 sequence is CASSLFFGRGIDEQYF. In nucleotides, the CDR3 is TGTGCCAGCAGTTTATTTTTCGGGAGGGGAATTGACGAGCAGTACTTC.

To note about this clone: A junction end diverges from the germline sequence, so it may reflect a read error. The chain employs TRBV18 and TRBJ2-1; D uncertain. The length of the CDR3 is 15 residues. Germline values: CDR1 KGHSH, CDR2 LQKENI. The CDR3 loop reads CASSPMGNTYYEQFF. The CDR3 bases are TGTGCCAGCTCACCAATGGGTAACACCTACTATGAGCAGTTCTTC.

V usage is TRBV19 and J usage is TRBJ2-5; 7 bases fit TRBD2. In germline, CDR1 is LNHDA, CDR2 SQIVND (reference sequence). V shed 5 bases and J 1 base; nucleotides not matched to a gene: 4. The CDR3 has 14 amino acids. CDR3 protein: CASSRTRFQETQYF. CDR3 in DNA: TGTGCCAGTAGTCGGACTAGATTCCAAGAGACCCAGTACTTC. Full variable domain (rest looked up from reference TRBV19 and TRBJ2-5): DGGITQSPKYLFRKEGQNVTLSCEQNLNHDAMYWYRQDPGQGLRLIYYSQIVNDFQKGDIAEGYSVSREKKESFPLTVTSAQKNPTAFYLCASSRTRFQETQYFGPGTRLLVL.

This clone was detected only once. The V gene is TRBV7-9, the J gene TRBJ1-1, with TRBD1 identical over 9 bases. The CDR3 spans 15 residues. J was trimmed by 4 bases and V by 5 bases; bases with no gene match: 8. Per germline, CDR1 SEHNR and CDR2 FQNEAQ (reference sequence). The CDR3 DNA sequence: TGTGCCAGCAGCCTTTGGGACAGGGTAGGCACTGAAGCTTTCTTT. Translating it yields CASSLWDRVGTEAFF.

This chain links TRBV19 with TRBJ2-2; possible D gene TRBD2, 6 bases. The germline gives CDR1 LNHDA, CDR2 SQIVND (reference sequence). Trimming cost V 6 bases and J 4 bases, with 12 bases left between them. CDR3 length: 14 residues. The CDR3 sequence is CASSGREATGELFF. CDR3 nucleotides: TGTGCCAGTAGCGGCAGGGAGGCCACCGGGGAGCTGTTTTTT.

This chain links TRBV18 with TRBJ1-5, with D possibly TRBD1 on 6 matching bases. This CDR3 has 14 residues. The germline CDR1 and CDR2 sequences are KGHSH and LQKENI. Trimming pared 5 bases from V and 6 bases from J, leaving 14 bases between. The CDR3 spells CASSAEPRGQPQHF. CDR3 coding DNA: TGTGCCAGCTCAGCCGAACCCAGGGGTCAGCCCCAGCATTTT.

The chain recombines TRBV7-2 with TRBJ2-7; D ambiguous. Between the trimmed V and J ends, which lost 1 base and 3 bases, there was a span of 7 bases. Germline V CDR1 and CDR2: SGHTA, FQGNSA. The CDR3 sequence is 13 residues long. CDR3 nucleotide sequence: TGTGCCAGCAGCTTAGGGCTGCGCTACGAGCAGTACTTC. It encodes CASSLGLRYEQYF.

The count of this clone is one. The chain carries TRBV19 and TRBJ1-2, with 7 bases that match TRBD1. V gave up 6 bases and J gave up 6 bases; unmatched junction bases: 13. The CDR3 has 15 residues. The V gene's germline CDR1 is LNHDA and CDR2 SQIVND (reference sequence). CDR3 DNA sequence: TGTGCCAGTAGCGACCGGCAGGGGGGCGCGAATGGCTACACCTTC. Translation gives CASSDRQGGANGYTF.

This clone has just a few counts. The chain links TRBV7-9 to TRBJ2-7; the D is unclear. V lost 6 bases and J lost 3, with 6 bases in between. Germline lookup yields CDR1 SEHNR and CDR2 FQNEAQ (reference sequence). The CDR3 extends over 11 amino acids. This CDR3 is CASSLYYEQYF. CDR3 in DNA: TGTGCCAGCAGTCTATACTACGAGCAGTACTTC.

This chain uses TRBV5-1 with TRBJ2-1; possibly TRBD1 or TRBD2 for D (6 bases each). There are 14 residues in the CDR3. Between the trimmed V and J ends, which lost 5 bases and 5 bases, there was a span of 14 bases. Germline values: CDR1 SGHRS, CDR2 YFSETQ. CDR3 DNA: TGCGCCAGCAGGGGGGGCGGTGGAAACAATGAGCAGTTCTTC. Protein sequence: CASRGGGGNNEQFF.

J is TRBJ2-5 and V is TRBV10-3; unclear D gene. Germline CDR1 is ENHRY and CDR2 is SYGVKD. The CDR3 is made up of 13 amino acids. The V end lost 3 bases, the J end lost 5 bases, and 10 bases lay between the germline ends. Here the CDR3 reads CAISESPPETQYF. The DNA of the CDR3 is TGTGCCATCAGTGAATCCCCTCCCGAGACCCAGTACTTC.

The chain is built from TRBV7-2 and TRBJ2-7; 8 bases line up with TRBD1. The CDR3 has 13 amino acids. The V and J ends lost 4 bases and 7 bases, in that order; junction bases with no gene match: 6. Germline V lookup: CDR1 SGHTA, CDR2 FQGNSA. CDR3 nucleotides: TGTGCCAGCAGCTCCAGGACAGGGCGGGAGCAGTACTTC. Amino acids: CASSSRTGREQYF.

This sequence joins TRBV10-2 and TRBJ2-5, with 10 bases lining up with TRBD1. The CDR3 runs to 15 residues. Germline lookup yields CDR1 WSHSY and CDR2 SAAADI. With 6 bases clipped from V and 5 bases from J, the junction kept 9 bases outside the gene matches. The chain's CDR3 is CASSQGQGFGETQYF. The CDR3, as DNA: TGCGCCAGCAGCCAGGGACAGGGGTTTGGGGAGACCCAGTACTTC.

The chain is built from TRBV5-4 and TRBJ2-7, with D hard to call. This CDR3 region has 13 residues. V was cut by 0 bases and J by 0 bases, with 4 bases left in between. Germline CDR1 SGHNT, CDR2 YYREEE (reference sequence). The CDR3 loop is CASSLVGSYEQYF. The CDR3 DNA follows: TGTGCCAGCAGCTTGGTTGGCTCCTACGAGCAGTACTTC.

This clone was observed once. The rearrangement uses TRBV6-1 and TRBJ2-2; D is tentatively TRBD1 or TRBD2 (5 bases each). CDR1 is MNHNS, CDR2 SASEGT, per germline. The CDR3 consists of 14 residues. The V end was cut by 5 bases, the J end by 3 bases, with 10 bases between. The CDR3 loop is CASSKRGDTGELFF. CDR3 nucleotide sequence: TGTGCCAGCAGTAAAAGAGGGGACACCGGGGAGCTGTTTTTT.

The chain has TRBV11-2 and TRBJ2-1, with D possibly TRBD1 on 6 matching bases. This CDR3 is 13 amino acids long. CDR1 and CDR2 (germline): SGHAT, FQNNGV. V shed 6 bases and J shed 4 bases, with 10 bases lying between them. CDR3 coding DNA: TGTGCCAGCAGGGCCGACAGGTACAATGAGCAGTTCTTC. Amino acid sequence: CASRADRYNEQFF.

V gene TRBV6-6 combines with J gene TRBJ2-7; TRBD1 agrees at 10 bases. Per germline, CDR1 MNHNY and CDR2 SVGAGI (reference sequence). This CDR3 spans 16 amino acids. Trimming took 0 bases from V and 2 from J; bases not matched to a gene: 4. The CDR3 sequence: CASSYSTGGDPYEQYF. CDR3 bases: TGTGCCAGCAGTTACTCGACAGGGGGCGATCCCTACGAGCAGTACTTC.

The V gene is TRBV5-1, the J gene TRBJ2-1; 11 positions agree with TRBD1. Germline-derived CDR1 and CDR2 are SGHRS and YFSETQ. This CDR3 is built from 16 residues. V dropped 0 bases and J dropped 8; count of bases not matched to a gene: 7. CDR3 loop: CASSLERTGGYYEQFF. CDR3 nucleotide sequence: TGCGCCAGCAGCTTGGAGAGGACAGGGGGCTATTATGAGCAGTTCTTC.

The genes are TRBV30 and TRBJ2-7; 7 bases match TRBD1. The CDR3 sequence is 13 residues long. Germline V gene lookup returns CDR1 GTSNPN and CDR2 SVGIG (reference sequence). With V trimmed by 3 bases and J by 6 bases, 8 bases remained unmatched. The CDR3 coding sequence is TGTGCCTGGAGGGTGACAGGGTCCAGCGAGCAGTACTTC. It codes for CAWRVTGSSEQYF.

The chain links TRBV25-1 to TRBJ2-6; D is ambiguous. The ends were cut back, 4 bases at V and 6 bases at J, with 13 bases in the middle. Per germline, CDR1 MGHDK and CDR2 SYGVNS. The CDR3 is 15 amino acids. The CDR3 bases are TGTGCCAGCAGTGCCGCTAACCTTGTGGCCAACGTCCTGACTTTC. The encoded protein is CASSAANLVANVLTF.

The CDR3 DNA is TGCGCCAGCAGCCCCGGGACTAGCGGGAGTAGTAAACAGTTCTTC. Protein sequence: CASSPGTSGSSKQFF. The rearrangement links TRBV5-1 to TRBJ2-1; 14 bases are a match to TRBD2. V was clipped by 4 bases and J by 13 bases; unmatched bases: 10. Germline V lookup: CDR1 SGHRS, CDR2 YFSETQ. CDR3 length equals 15 residues.

The J gene is TRBJ2-1, the V gene TRBV18; possible D gene TRBD1, 6 bases. The CDR3 runs to 18 residues. Trimming removed 0 bases at V and 4 bases at J, with 19 bases between. CDR1 is KGHSH, CDR2 LQKENI, per germline. The CDR3 spells CASSPPLGQTQFYNEQFF. The CDR3 region has the DNA TGTGCCAGCTCACCACCGTTAGGACAGACACAATTTTACAATGAGCAGTTCTTC. Full variable domain (missing parts from reference TRBV18 and TRBJ2-1): NAGVMQNPRHLVRRRGQEARLRCSPMKGHSHVYWYRQLPEEGLKFMVYLQKENIIDESGMPKERFSAEFPKEGPSILRIQQVVRGDSAAYFCASSPPLGQTQFYNEQFFGPGTRLTVL.

Points on this clone: Other DNA sequences within the sample encode an identical CDR3. The chain joins TRBV30 to TRBJ2-5; no clear D gene. The germline gives CDR1 GTSNPN, CDR2 SVGIG (reference sequence). Trimming took off 0 bases at V and 4 bases at J, with 0 bases between the two ends. This CDR3 has 10 residues. The CDR3 loop is CAWSVETQYF. CDR3 DNA sequence: TGTGCCTGGAGTGTAGAGACCCAGTACTTC.

This clone was observed a single time. This chain uses TRBV11-2 with TRBJ2-7, with D hard to call. There are 13 residues in the CDR3. V was shortened by 2 bases and J by 2 bases, with 7 bases between the two germline ends. Per germline, CDR1 SGHAT and CDR2 FQNNGV. CDR3 nucleotides: TGTGCCAGCAGCTTACAGATTACCTACGAGCAGTACTTC. It codes for CASSLQITYEQYF.

The chain combines TRBV2 with TRBJ1-5; TRBD1 matches at 7 bases. The V and J ends lost 7 bases and 2 bases, in that order; junction bases with no gene match: 11. The CDR3 sequence is 16 residues long. Germline-derived CDR1 and CDR2 are SNHLY and FYNNEI. The CDR3 bases are TGTGCCAGCACCCAGGGACAGACCCTTCGCAATCAGCCCCAGCATTTT. As protein: CASTQGQTLRNQPQHF. Full variable domain (remainder filled in from reference TRBV2 and TRBJ1-5): EPEVTQTPSHQVTQMGQEVILRCVPISNHLYFYWYRQILGQKVEFLVSFYNNEISEKSEIFDDQFSVERPDGSNFTLKIRSTKLEDSAMYFCASTQGQTLRNQPQHFGDGTRLSIL.

The chain joins TRBV18 to TRBJ2-5, with 13 bases lining up with TRBD2. Germline V CDR1 and CDR2: KGHSH, LQKENI. The J segment lost 4 bases and the V segment lost 6 bases, leaving 11 bases of the junction unmatched. The CDR3 runs to 17 residues. CDR3 loop: CASSPKWTSGSPETQYF. In DNA, the CDR3 is TGTGCCAGCTCTCCAAAATGGACTAGCGGGAGCCCAGAGACCCAGTACTTC.